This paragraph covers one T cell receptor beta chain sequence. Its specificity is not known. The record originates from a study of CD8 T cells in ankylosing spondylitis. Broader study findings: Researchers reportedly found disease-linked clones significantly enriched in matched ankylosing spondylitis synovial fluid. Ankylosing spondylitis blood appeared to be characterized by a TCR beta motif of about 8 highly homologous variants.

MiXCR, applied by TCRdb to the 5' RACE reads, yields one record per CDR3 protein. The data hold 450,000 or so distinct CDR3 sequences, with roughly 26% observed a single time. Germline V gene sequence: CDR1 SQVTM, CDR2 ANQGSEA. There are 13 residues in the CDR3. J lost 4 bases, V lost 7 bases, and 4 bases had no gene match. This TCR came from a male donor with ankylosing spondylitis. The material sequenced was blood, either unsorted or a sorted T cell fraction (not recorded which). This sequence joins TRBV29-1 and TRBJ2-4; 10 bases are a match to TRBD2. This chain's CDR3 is CSARTSGKNIQYF. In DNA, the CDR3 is TGCAGCGCAAGGACTAGCGGAAAAAACATTCAGTACTTC.